The source of this T cell receptor (beta chain) is a study of T-cell memory formation after mild COVID-19. Study results and limitations: Cross-reactive memory appears to have joined, as suggested by some responding clones showing up in pre-infection memory. For second-wave clones that peaked at day 37, SARS-CoV-2 specificity went unverified.

This clonotype was seen ten or more times. What it recognizes is unknown. With constant-segment primers, 5'RACE yielded cDNA libraries of TCR alpha and TCR beta that carried sample barcodes and UMIs. TCRdb used MiXCR to reprocess the 5' RACE reads, holding one entry per CDR3 protein. The data show under 650,000 distinct CDR3 sequences, with roughly 18% seen just once and more than 10% held by the top ten. The V and J ends lost 8 bases and 1 base, in that order; junction bases with no gene match: 23. Germline V gene data show CDR1 as SQVTM and CDR2 as ANQGSEA. The CDR3 is 19 residues long. Sequenced material: PBMCs or a T cell subset sorted from them (not recorded which). The TCR sequence derives from an adult woman who had mild COVID-19 (a few samples of this study predate the infection). Cell type and time point are not known. This sequence joins TRBV29-1 and TRBJ2-4; 7 nucleotides line up with TRBD1. CDR3 nucleotide sequence: TGCAGCATCCAGACAGGGATAGGTGTGGGTCCGTTGGCCAAAAACATTCAGTACTTC. Translation gives CSIQTGIGVGPLAKNIQYF.